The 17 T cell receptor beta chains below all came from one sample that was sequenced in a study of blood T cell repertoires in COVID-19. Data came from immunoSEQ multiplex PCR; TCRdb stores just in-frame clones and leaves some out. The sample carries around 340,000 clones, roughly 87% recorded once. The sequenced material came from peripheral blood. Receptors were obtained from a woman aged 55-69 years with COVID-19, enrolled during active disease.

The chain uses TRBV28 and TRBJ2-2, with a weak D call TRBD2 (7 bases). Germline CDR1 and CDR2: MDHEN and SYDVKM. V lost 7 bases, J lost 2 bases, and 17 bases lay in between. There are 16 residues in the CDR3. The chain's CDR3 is CASTEGGGGNTGELFF. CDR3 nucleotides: TGTGCCAGCACCGAAGGGGGGGGAGGCAACACCGGGGAGCTGTTTTTT.

The CDR3 nucleotides are TGTGCCAGCAGCCCAATGGTCCTAGCTTCAGATACGCAGTATTTT. Amino acids: CASSPMVLASDTQYF. The gene calls are TRBV7-2 and TRBJ2-3; D is perhaps TRBD2 (5 bases). V lost 5 bases and J 4 bases, leaving 16 bases between the germline ends. The CDR3 loop spans 15 amino acids. Germline CDR1 and CDR2: SGHTA and FQGNSA.

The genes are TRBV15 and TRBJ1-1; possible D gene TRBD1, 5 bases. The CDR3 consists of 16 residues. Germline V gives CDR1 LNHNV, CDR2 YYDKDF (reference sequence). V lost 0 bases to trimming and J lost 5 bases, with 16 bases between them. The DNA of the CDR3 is TGTGCCACCAGCAGAGACTATGGGACTGGGCCTACTGAAGCTTTCTTT. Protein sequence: CATSRDYGTGPTEAFF.

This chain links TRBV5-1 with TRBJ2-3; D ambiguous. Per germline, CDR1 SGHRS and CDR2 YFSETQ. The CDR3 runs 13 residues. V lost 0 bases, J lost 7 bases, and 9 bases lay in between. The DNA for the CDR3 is TGCGCCAGCAGCTTGGCCCCAGACAATACGCAGTATTTT. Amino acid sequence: CASSLAPDNTQYF. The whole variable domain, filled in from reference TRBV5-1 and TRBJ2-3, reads KAGVTQTPRYLIKTRGQQVTLSCSPISGHRSVSWYQQTPGQGLQFLFEYFSETQRNKGNFPGRFSGRQFSNSRSEMNVSTLELGDSALYLCASSLAPDNTQYFGPGTRLTVL.

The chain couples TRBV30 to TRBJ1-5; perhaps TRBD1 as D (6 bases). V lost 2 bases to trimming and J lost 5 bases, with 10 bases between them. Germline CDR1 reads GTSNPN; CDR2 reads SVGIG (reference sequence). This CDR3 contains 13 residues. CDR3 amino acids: CAWSIGGDQPQHF. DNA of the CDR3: TGTGCCTGGAGTATAGGGGGGGATCAGCCCCAGCATTTT.

DNA of the CDR3: TGCGCCAGCAGCTTGGGACAGGAGATGAACACTGAAGCTTTCTTT. This encodes CASSLGQEMNTEAFF. This rearrangement joins TRBV5-1 to TRBJ1-1, with a weak D call TRBD1 (6 bases). V shed 0 bases and J shed 0 bases, with 9 bases lying between them. This CDR3 spans 15 amino acids. Germline CDR1 is SGHRS and CDR2 is YFSETQ.

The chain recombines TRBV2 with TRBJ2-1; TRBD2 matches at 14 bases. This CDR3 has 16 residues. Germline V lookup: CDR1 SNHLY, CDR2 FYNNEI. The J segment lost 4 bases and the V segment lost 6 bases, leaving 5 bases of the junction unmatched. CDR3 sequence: CASSWTSGGLYNEQFF. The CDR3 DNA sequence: TGTGCCAGCAGCTGGACTAGCGGGGGGCTTTACAATGAGCAGTTCTTC.

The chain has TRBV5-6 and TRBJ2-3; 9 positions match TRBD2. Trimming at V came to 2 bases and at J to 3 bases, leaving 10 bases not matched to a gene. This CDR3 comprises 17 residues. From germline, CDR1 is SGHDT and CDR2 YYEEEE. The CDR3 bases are TGTGCCAGCAGCTTTGGGGCTAGCGGGGCCGGTACAGATACGCAGTATTTT. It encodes CASSFGASGAGTDTQYF.

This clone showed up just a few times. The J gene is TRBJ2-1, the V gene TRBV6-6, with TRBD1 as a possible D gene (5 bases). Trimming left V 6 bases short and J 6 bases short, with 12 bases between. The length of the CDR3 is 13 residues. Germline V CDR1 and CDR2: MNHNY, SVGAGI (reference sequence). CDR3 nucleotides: TGTGCCAGCAGCCGCGTCACAGGCAATGAGCAGTTCTTC. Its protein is CASSRVTGNEQFF.

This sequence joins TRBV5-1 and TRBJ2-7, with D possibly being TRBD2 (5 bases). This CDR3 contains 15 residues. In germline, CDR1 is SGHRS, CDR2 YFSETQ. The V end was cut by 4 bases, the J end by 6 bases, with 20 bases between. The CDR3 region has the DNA TGCGCCAGCAGCCCTCGAGGAGCGGCCCTTCTCGAGCAGTACTTC. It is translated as CASSPRGAALLEQYF. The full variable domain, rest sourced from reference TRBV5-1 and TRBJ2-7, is KAGVTQTPRYLIKTRGQQVTLSCSPISGHRSVSWYQQTPGQGLQFLFEYFSETQRNKGNFPGRFSGRQFSNSRSEMNVSTLELGDSALYLCASSPRGAALLEQYFGPGTRLTVT.

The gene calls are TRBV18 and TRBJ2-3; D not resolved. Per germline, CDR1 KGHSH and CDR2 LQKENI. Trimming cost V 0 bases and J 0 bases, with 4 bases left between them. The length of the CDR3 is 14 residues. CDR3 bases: TGTGCCAGCTCACCACCCCCTAGCACAGATACGCAGTATTTT. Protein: CASSPPPSTDTQYF.

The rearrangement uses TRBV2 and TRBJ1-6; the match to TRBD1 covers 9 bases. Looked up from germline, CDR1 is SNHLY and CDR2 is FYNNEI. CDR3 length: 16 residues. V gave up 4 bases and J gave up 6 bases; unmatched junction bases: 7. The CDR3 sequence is CASSGQQGAFNSPLHF. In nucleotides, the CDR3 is TGTGCCAGCAGTGGCCAACAGGGGGCTTTTAATTCACCCCTCCACTTT.

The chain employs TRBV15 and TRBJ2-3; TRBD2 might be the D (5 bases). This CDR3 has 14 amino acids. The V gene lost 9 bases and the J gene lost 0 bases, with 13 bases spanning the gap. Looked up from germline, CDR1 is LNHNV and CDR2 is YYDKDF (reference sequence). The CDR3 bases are TGTGCCACACAAGGCACGGGGAGCACAGATACGCAGTATTTT. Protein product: CATQGTGSTDTQYF.

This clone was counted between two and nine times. As DNA, the CDR3 is TGCGCCAGCAGAGTGGACACGGGGAACACTGAAGCTTTCTTT. Protein sequence: CASRVDTGNTEAFF. The chain employs TRBV5-1 and TRBJ1-1, with TRBD1 as a possible D gene (5 bases). V lost 5 bases to trimming and J lost 1 base, with 12 bases between them. Per the germline V gene, CDR1 is SGHRS and CDR2 is YFSETQ. There are 14 residues in the CDR3.

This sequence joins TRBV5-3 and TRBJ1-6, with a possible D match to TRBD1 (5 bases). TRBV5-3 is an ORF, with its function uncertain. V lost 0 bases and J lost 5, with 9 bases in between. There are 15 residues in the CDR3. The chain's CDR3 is CARSLVRANNSPLHF. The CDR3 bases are TGTGCCAGAAGCTTGGTCAGGGCAAATAATTCACCCCTCCACTTT.

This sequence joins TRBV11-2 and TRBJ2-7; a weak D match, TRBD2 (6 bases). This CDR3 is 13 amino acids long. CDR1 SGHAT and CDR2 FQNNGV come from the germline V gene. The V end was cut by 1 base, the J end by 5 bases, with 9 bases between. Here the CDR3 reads CASSLVGGNEQYF. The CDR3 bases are TGTGCCAGCAGCTTAGTCGGGGGTAACGAGCAGTACTTC.

CDR3 DNA: TGTGCCAGCAGCTTTGACGGCGGTTCCTACGAGCAGTACTTC. Residues: CASSFDGGSYEQYF. V is TRBV7-2 and J is TRBJ2-7, with D uncertain. V was clipped by 3 bases and J by 1 base, with 10 bases between them. Germline V gene sequence: CDR1 SGHTA, CDR2 FQGNSA. The CDR3 is 14 residues long.